The T cell receptor (beta chain) under discussion was sequenced for a study of cytomegalovirus exposure and HLA in healthy donors. Overall study: Falling in the Caucasian-associated ancestry cluster were about four fifths of 398 genotyped donors. Study conclusions and caveats: Researchers reported that a few CMV-associated chains were confirmed in vitro as CMV antigen-specific. Among TCR sequences, most were rare, though some public TCRs appeared in many donors.

The PCR made use of 60 Vbeta and 13 Jbeta primers. Per the original methods: In a later analysis, 75 million to 95 million unique TCR beta chains included roughly 11 million shared by two or more donors. This table comes from immunoSEQ multiplex PCR, and its TCRdb copy is limited to in-frame clones, with some not included. V, J and clone size reflect that table, while D and trimming were determined from the DNA. Of 150,000 to 200,000 clones in the sample, less than 80% were seen once. The CDR3 runs 15 residues. J lost 4 bases, V lost 0 bases, and 1 base had no gene match. Germline assignment: CDR1 LGHNA and CDR2 YSLEER. Details on this clone: What it binds is unknown.

The rearrangement links TRBV4-3 to TRBJ2-1, with 9 bases aligning to TRBD2. The receptor was derived from a woman in her 30s in good health and CMV-seropositive. The source material was PBMCs. CDR3 amino acids: CASSQEAGGYNEQFF. CDR3 DNA: TGCGCCAGCAGCCAAGAAGCGGGAGGATACAATGAGCAGTTCTTC.